These 28 T cell receptor beta chains came from one sample sequenced in a study of cytomegalovirus exposure and HLA in healthy donors. This PCR relied on a set of 60 Vbeta primers and 13 Jbeta primers. Sequencing used immunoSEQ multiplex PCR; TCRdb keeps in-frame clones, though not all of them. This sample yields about 150,000 clones, of which approximately 80% are seen a single time; about 1.5% belongs to the top ten. Source material: PBMCs. These receptors were obtained from a middle-aged woman in good health and CMV-seronegative.

The V and J genes are TRBV11-2 and TRBJ1-6; TRBD1 matches 8 bases. There are 14 residues in the CDR3. Germline V gives CDR1 SGHAT, CDR2 FQNNGV. The trim removed 4 bases at V and 10 bases at J, leaving 6 bases unmatched. CDR3 DNA: TGTGCCAGCAGCTCGGACAGGGCCCGGTCACCCCTCCACTTT. Its translation: CASSSDRARSPLHF.

The J gene is TRBJ2-7, the V gene TRBV27, with a weak D call TRBD1 (6 bases). The CDR3 length is 15 residues. Germline CDR1 MNHEY, CDR2 SMNVEV (reference sequence). V dropped 5 bases and J dropped 3 bases, with 17 bases sitting between them. In nucleotides, the CDR3 is TGTGCCAGCAGTCCCCAGTGGGGGCTCGACTACGAGCAGTACTTC. Encoded protein: CASSPQWGLDYEQYF.

The chain employs TRBV19 and TRBJ1-6, with D perhaps TRBD1 (5 bases). V dropped 3 bases and J dropped 6 bases, with 12 bases sitting between them. This CDR3 comprises 15 residues. Per germline, CDR1 LNHDA and CDR2 SQIVND (reference sequence). The CDR3 is CASSITWGGNSPLHF. The CDR3 nucleotides read TGTGCCAGTAGTATTACTTGGGGGGGTAATTCACCCCTCCACTTT.

In its sample, this clone was seen a few times. V usage is TRBV5-6 and J usage is TRBJ1-1, with D possibly being TRBD1 (5 bases). This CDR3 contains 16 residues. Germline CDR1 SGHDT, CDR2 YYEEEE. The germline V and J ends were trimmed by 0 bases and 1 base, with 13 bases remaining between them. As DNA, the CDR3 is TGTGCCAGCAGCTTGGCCCTCGCAGGGAAGAACACTGAAGCTTTCTTT. Amino acid sequence: CASSLALAGKNTEAFF.

The chain joins TRBV4-2 to TRBJ1-2; D gene unclear. This CDR3 region has 15 residues. The germline V and J ends were trimmed by 4 bases and 4 bases, with 16 bases remaining between them. Looked up from germline, CDR1 is LGHNA and CDR2 is YNFKEQ. Here the CDR3 reads CASSPSAVTSYGYTF. CDR3 coding DNA: TGTGCCAGCAGCCCATCGGCCGTAACTAGCTATGGCTACACCTTC.

This rearrangement joins TRBV27 to TRBJ2-3; the match to TRBD1 covers 10 bases. CDR1 is MNHEY and CDR2 is SMNVEV in the germline V gene (reference sequence). CDR3 length equals 18 residues. The ends lost 0 bases at V and 5 bases at J; junction bases unmatched: 11. The CDR3 is CASSLSPLGTGAQDTQYF. The CDR3 bases are TGTGCCAGCAGTTTATCGCCCTTGGGGACAGGGGCACAAGATACGCAGTATTTT.

This chain joins TRBV13 and TRBJ2-3; 7 nucleotides match TRBD1. This CDR3 comprises 15 residues. Germline V gene data show CDR1 as PRHDT and CDR2 as FYEKMQ (reference sequence). After removal of 5 bases from V and 2 bases from J, the junction contained 7 bases not matched to a gene. In DNA form, the CDR3 reads TGTGCCAGCAGCACCCGGACAGGATACACAGATACGCAGTATTTT. Protein: CASSTRTGYTDTQYF.

The chain has TRBV7-2 and TRBJ1-2; 10 bases fit TRBD1. Trimming at V came to 1 base and at J to 7 bases, leaving 6 bases not matched to a gene. Germline CDR1 reads SGHTA; CDR2 reads FQGNSA. CDR3 length: 15 residues. CDR3 sequence: CASSLVVTGGSGYTF. The CDR3 coding sequence is TGTGCCAGCAGCTTAGTAGTGACAGGGGGCAGTGGCTACACCTTC.

J is TRBJ1-3 and V is TRBV11-1; weak D call: TRBD1 (5 bases). The CDR3 consists of 15 residues. Trimming shortened V by 5 bases and J by 2 bases, and 13 bases separated the two germline ends. CDR1 SGHAT and CDR2 FQDESV come from the germline V gene (reference sequence). CDR3 loop: CASSTPRGTGNTIYF. CDR3 DNA sequence: TGTGCCAGCAGCACCCCCCGGGGGACTGGAAACACCATATATTTT.

The V gene is TRBV10-3, the J gene TRBJ1-2, with D unresolved. V was cut by 6 bases and J by 0 bases, with 17 bases left in between. The CDR3 length is 16 residues. In germline, CDR1 is ENHRY, CDR2 SYGVKD. This chain's CDR3 is CAIRKEADKANYGYTF. CDR3 nucleotides: TGTGCCATCAGGAAGGAGGCAGATAAAGCTAACTATGGCTACACCTTC.

This clone has more than one count but fewer than ten. The chain carries TRBV29-1 and TRBJ2-7; tentative D call: TRBD1 (5 bases). The CDR3 loop spans 12 amino acids. V was clipped by 5 bases and J by 2 bases, with 10 bases between them. CDR1 and CDR2 (germline): SQVTM, ANQGSEA. The CDR3 DNA reads as TGCAGCGTTTCCGACAGCACCTACGAGCAGTACTTC. This sequence encodes CSVSDSTYEQYF.

In nucleotides, the CDR3 is TGTGCCTGGAGTCGTCCACAGGGGTATGGCTACACCTTC. Amino acid sequence: CAWSRPQGYGYTF. The chain combines TRBV30 with TRBJ1-2; 7 bases are shared with TRBD1. V was pared by 2 bases and J by 5 bases, with 5 bases of the junction left unmatched. The CDR3 loop spans 13 amino acids. The germline V gene has CDR1 GTSNPN and CDR2 SVGIG (reference sequence).

This chain links TRBV27 with TRBJ1-2, with D maybe TRBD1 (5 bases). CDR1 is MNHEY, CDR2 SMNVEV, per germline (reference sequence). Deletions cut 5 bases from V and 7 bases from J, with 17 bases between. This CDR3 spans 14 amino acids. CDR3 sequence reads: CASSPRQKKAGYTF. CDR3 nucleotides: TGTGCCAGCAGTCCACGACAGAAAAAGGCTGGCTACACCTTC.

This sequence joins TRBV6-5 and TRBJ1-6, with 8 bases identical to TRBD1. This CDR3 spans 15 amino acids. V trimming: 1 base; J trimming: 9 bases; junction bases outside the gene matches: 5. Germline CDR1 MNHEY, CDR2 SVGAGI. The CDR3 spells CASSYYRGLLSPLHF. CDR3 sequence (DNA): TGTGCCAGCAGTTACTACAGGGGGTTGCTTTCACCCCTCCACTTT.

The chain uses TRBV7-9 and TRBJ2-3; 10 bases agree with TRBD2. In germline, CDR1 is SEHNR, CDR2 FQNEAQ (reference sequence). Trimming removed 2 bases from V and 2 bases from J; junction bases left unmatched: 13. The CDR3 runs to 19 residues. CDR3 DNA: TGTGCCAGCAGCTTATATTATGGAGAGAGCGGGGGGGCCACAGATACGCAGTATTTT. It codes for CASSLYYGESGGATDTQYF.

The CDR3 DNA sequence: TGTGCCAGCAGCCAACGGGGGTGGGTGAACACTGAAGCTTTCTTT. Protein sequence: CASSQRGWVNTEAFF. The gene calls are TRBV14 and TRBJ1-1, with D perhaps TRBD1 (5 bases). CDR3 length: 15 residues. V lost 2 bases and J lost 0, with 10 bases in between. In germline, CDR1 is SGHDN, CDR2 FVKESK.

This chain uses TRBV6-6 with TRBJ1-1; TRBD1 might be the D (5 bases). The CDR3 has 14 residues. V dropped 5 bases and J dropped 5 bases, with 15 bases sitting between them. CDR1 is MNHNY and CDR2 is SVGAGI in the germline V gene (reference sequence). For the CDR3, the DNA is TGTGCCAGCAGTAACCCGGGGGTCTGGACTGAAGCTTTCTTT. Amino acid sequence: CASSNPGVWTEAFF.

The V and J genes are TRBV6-5 and TRBJ2-3, with 8 bases identical to TRBD2. CDR1 MNHEY and CDR2 SVGAGI come from the germline V gene. V lost 0 bases and J lost 14; bases outside the gene matches: 13. The CDR3 length is 15 residues. The CDR3 protein is CASSYSGRGGGVRYF. For the CDR3, the DNA is TGTGCCAGCAGTTACTCAGGACGGGGGGGAGGTGTGCGGTATTTT.

Points on this clone: Distinct nucleotide sequences in the sample also encode this CDR3. This sequence joins TRBV6-5 and TRBJ2-7, with D perhaps TRBD1 (5 bases). CDR1 and CDR2 (germline): MNHEY, SVGAGI. V was shortened by 2 bases and J by 4 bases, with 15 bases between the two germline ends. This CDR3 region has 15 residues. The CDR3: CASSYGASRRYEQYF. CDR3 in DNA: TGTGCCAGCAGTTACGGGGCTTCACGTCGATACGAGCAGTACTTC.

A remark on this clone: The junction shows a germline mismatch at one end, possibly a read error. V gene TRBV7-7 combines with J gene TRBJ2-7; 7 nucleotides agree with TRBD1. Germline CDR1 SSHAT, CDR2 FNYEAQ (reference sequence). The CDR3 has 13 amino acids. CDR3 sequence reads: CASSQGTDYEQYF. The CDR3 coding sequence is TGTGCTAGCAGCCAGGGGACAGACTACGAGCAGTACTTC.

This sequence joins TRBV7-3 and TRBJ2-6; maybe TRBD1 (5 bases). CDR1 is SGHTA, CDR2 FQGTGA, per germline. The CDR3 extends over 17 amino acids. V gave up 1 base and J gave up 0 bases, with 10 bases separating them. The CDR3 here is CASSLIPGHSGANVLTF. CDR3 bases: TGTGCCAGCAGCTTAATCCCAGGACACTCTGGGGCCAACGTCCTGACTTTC.

This sequence joins TRBV5-6 and TRBJ1-2; D gene unclear. V lost 0 bases and J 3 bases, leaving 12 bases between the germline ends. CDR3 length: 15 residues. Germline V lookup: CDR1 SGHDT, CDR2 YYEEEE. The CDR3 reads CASSLVWGDDYGYTF. The CDR3 coding sequence is TGTGCCAGCAGCTTGGTGTGGGGAGATGACTATGGCTACACCTTC.

The rearrangement links TRBV5-1 to TRBJ2-5; TRBD1 matches 9 bases. The CDR3 has 14 residues. With V trimmed by 4 bases and J by 5 bases, 6 bases remained unmatched. Germline V lookup: CDR1 SGHRS, CDR2 YFSETQ. The CDR3 DNA sequence: TGCGCCAGCAGCAACGGACAGGGGAGCGAGACCCAGTACTTC. Encoded protein: CASSNGQGSETQYF.

The chain recombines TRBV6-1 with TRBJ1-3; D remains unclear. Germline V gene lookup returns CDR1 MNHNS and CDR2 SASEGT. The CDR3 length is 13 residues. Trimming shortened V by 8 bases and J by 4 bases, and 12 bases separated the two germline ends. This chain's CDR3 is CASFIPGGNTIYF. CDR3 sequence (DNA): TGTGCCAGCTTTATACCGGGGGGAAACACCATATATTTT.

The chain combines TRBV14 with TRBJ1-2; weak D call: TRBD1 (6 bases). The germline V and J ends were trimmed by 2 bases and 3 bases, with 13 bases remaining between them. Germline CDR1 and CDR2: SGHDN and FVKESK. The CDR3 sequence is 15 residues long. CDR3 residues: CASSQWYRDDYGYTF. CDR3 DNA: TGTGCCAGCAGCCAATGGTACAGGGACGACTATGGCTACACCTTC.

The chain has TRBV5-4 and TRBJ2-1; 8 bases line up with TRBD1. The CDR3 is 14 residues long. CDR1 and CDR2 from the germline V gene are SGHNT and YYREEE (reference sequence). The trim removed 5 bases at V and 6 bases at J, leaving 7 bases unmatched. CDR3 in DNA: TGTGCCAGCAGGGTCCAGGGGGCACCCAATGAGCAGTTCTTC. Its protein product is CASRVQGAPNEQFF. The variable domain in full, with the rest retrieved from reference TRBV5-4 and TRBJ2-1, is ETGVTQSPTHLIKTRGQQVTLRCSSQSGHNTVSWYQQALGQGPQFIFQYYREEENGRGNFPPRFSGLQFPNYSSELNVNALELDDSALYLCASRVQGAPNEQFFGPGTRLTVL.

The gene calls are TRBV27 and TRBJ1-6; tentatively, D is TRBD1 (5 bases). CDR1 MNHEY and CDR2 SMNVEV come from the germline V gene (reference sequence). V lost 2 bases to trimming and J lost 9 bases, with 14 bases between them. The CDR3 is 15 residues long. The CDR3 loop is CASSLQPRGGSPLHF. The CDR3 DNA sequence: TGTGCCAGCAGTTTACAACCAAGGGGTGGTTCACCCCTCCACTTT.

This clone has just a few counts. This chain connects TRBV4-3 to TRBJ2-7, with TRBD1 identical over 7 bases. The germline V gene encodes CDR1 LGHNA and CDR2 YSLEER. The CDR3 runs 15 residues. With V trimmed by 0 bases and J by 5 bases, 7 bases remained unmatched. CDR3 sequence: CASSQEYRGRDEQYF. CDR3 coding DNA: TGCGCCAGCAGCCAAGAGTACAGGGGTAGGGACGAGCAGTACTTC.